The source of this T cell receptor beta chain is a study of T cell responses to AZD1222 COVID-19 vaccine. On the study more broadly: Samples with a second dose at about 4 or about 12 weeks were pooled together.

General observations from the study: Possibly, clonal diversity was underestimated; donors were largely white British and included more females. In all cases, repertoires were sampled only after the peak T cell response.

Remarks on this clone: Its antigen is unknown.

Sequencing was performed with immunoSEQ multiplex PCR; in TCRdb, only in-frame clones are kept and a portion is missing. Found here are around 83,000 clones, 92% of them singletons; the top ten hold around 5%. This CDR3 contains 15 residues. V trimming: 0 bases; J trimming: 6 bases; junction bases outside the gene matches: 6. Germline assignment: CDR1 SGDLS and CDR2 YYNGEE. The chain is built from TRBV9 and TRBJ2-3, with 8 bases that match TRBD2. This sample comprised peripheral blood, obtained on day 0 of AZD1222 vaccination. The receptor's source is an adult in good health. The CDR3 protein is CASSVAGGIWDTQYF. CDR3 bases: TGTGCCAGCAGCGTAGCGGGAGGGATATGGGATACGCAGTATTTT.